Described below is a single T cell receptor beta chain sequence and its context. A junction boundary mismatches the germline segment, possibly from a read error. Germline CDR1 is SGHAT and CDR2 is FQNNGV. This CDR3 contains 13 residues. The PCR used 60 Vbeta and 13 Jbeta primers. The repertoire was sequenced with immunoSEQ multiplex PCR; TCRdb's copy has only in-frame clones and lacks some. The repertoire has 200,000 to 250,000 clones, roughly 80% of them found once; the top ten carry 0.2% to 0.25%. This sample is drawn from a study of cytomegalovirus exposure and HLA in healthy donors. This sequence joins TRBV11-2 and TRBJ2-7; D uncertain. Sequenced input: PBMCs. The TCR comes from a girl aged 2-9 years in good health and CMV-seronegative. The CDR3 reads CASSLDGSYEQYF. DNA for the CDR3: TGTGCCAGCAGCCTAGACGGCTCCTACGAGCAGTACTTC.